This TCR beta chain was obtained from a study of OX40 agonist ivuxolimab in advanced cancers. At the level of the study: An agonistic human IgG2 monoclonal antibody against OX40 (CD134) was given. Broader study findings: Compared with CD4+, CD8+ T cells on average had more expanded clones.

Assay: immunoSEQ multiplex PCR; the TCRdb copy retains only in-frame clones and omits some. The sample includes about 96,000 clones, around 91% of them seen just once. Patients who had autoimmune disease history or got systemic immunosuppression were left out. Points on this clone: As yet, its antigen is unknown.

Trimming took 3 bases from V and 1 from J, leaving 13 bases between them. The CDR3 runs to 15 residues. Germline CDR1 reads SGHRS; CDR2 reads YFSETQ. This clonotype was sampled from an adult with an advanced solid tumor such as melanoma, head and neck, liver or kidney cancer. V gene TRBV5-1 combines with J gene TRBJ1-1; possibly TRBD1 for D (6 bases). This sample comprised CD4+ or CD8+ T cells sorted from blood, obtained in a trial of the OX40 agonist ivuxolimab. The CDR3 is CASSYMGQGNTEAFF. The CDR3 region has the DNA TGCGCCAGCAGCTATATGGGACAAGGGAACACTGAAGCTTTCTTT.